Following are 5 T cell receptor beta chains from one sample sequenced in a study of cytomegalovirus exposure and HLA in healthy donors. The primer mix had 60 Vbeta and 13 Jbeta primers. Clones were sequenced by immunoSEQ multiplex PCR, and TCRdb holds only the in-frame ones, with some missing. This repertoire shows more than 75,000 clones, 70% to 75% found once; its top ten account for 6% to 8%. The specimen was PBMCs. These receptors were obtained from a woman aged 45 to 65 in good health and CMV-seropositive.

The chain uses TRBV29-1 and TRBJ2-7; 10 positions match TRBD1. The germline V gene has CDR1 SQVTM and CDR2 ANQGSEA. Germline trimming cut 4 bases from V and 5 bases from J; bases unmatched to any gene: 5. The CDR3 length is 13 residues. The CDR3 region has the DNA TGCAGCGTTGTTGGACAGGGGGTTCACGAGCAGTACTTC. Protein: CSVVGQGVHEQYF.

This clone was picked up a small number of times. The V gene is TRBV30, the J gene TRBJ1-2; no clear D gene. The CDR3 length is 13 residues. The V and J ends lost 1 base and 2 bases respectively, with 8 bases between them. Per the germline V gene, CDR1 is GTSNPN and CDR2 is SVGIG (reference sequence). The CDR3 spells CAWSESGNYGYTF. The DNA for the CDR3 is TGTGCCTGGAGTGAGTCCGGGAACTATGGCTACACCTTC.

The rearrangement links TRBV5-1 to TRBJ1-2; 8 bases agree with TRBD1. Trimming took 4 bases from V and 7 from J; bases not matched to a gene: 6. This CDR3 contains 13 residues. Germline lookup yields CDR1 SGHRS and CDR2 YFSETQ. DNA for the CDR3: TGCGCCAGCAGCCCGGGACAGGAGGCTGGCTACACCTTC. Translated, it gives CASSPGQEAGYTF.

The CDR3 coding sequence is TGTGCCAGCAGTTTACGCCTACTTGACAGCAGGCGAGTTGGCTACACCTTC. Translating it yields CASSLRLLDSRRVGYTF. This chain joins TRBV27 and TRBJ1-2, with D possibly TRBD1 on 5 matching bases. V was trimmed by 2 bases and J by 7 bases, leaving 23 bases between them. This CDR3 is built from 17 residues. The V gene's germline CDR1 is MNHEY and CDR2 SMNVEV (reference sequence).

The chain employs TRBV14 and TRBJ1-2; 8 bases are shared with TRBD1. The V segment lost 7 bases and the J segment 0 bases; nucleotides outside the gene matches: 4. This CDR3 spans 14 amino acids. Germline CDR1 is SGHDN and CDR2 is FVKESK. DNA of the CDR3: TGTGCCAGCAAGAAGACAGGGGCTAACTATGGCTACACCTTC. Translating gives CASKKTGANYGYTF.